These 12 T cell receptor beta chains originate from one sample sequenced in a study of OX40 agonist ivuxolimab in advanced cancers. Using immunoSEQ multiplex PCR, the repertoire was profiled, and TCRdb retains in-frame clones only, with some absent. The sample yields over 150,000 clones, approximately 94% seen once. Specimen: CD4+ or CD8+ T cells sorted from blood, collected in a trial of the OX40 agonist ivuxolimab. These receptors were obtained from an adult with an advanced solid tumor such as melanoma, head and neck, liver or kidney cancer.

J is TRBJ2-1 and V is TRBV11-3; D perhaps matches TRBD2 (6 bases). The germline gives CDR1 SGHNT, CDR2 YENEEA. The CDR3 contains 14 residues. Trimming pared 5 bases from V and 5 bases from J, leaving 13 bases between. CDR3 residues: CASSMGGGHNEQFF. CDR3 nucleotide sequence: TGTGCCAGCAGCATGGGGGGTGGGCACAATGAGCAGTTCTTC.

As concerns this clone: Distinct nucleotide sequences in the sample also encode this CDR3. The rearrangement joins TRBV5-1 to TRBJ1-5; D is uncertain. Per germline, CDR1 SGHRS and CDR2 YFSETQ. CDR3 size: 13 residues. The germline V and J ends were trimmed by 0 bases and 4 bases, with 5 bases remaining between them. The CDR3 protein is CASSLAGNQPQHF. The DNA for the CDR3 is TGCGCCAGCAGCTTGGCTGGGAATCAGCCCCAGCATTTT.

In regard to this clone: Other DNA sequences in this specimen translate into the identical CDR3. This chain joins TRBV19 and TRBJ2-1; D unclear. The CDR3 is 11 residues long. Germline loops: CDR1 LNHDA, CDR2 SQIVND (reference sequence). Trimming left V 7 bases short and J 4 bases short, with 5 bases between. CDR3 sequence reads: CASTRYNEQFF. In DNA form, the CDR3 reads TGTGCCAGTACACGTTACAATGAGCAGTTCTTC.

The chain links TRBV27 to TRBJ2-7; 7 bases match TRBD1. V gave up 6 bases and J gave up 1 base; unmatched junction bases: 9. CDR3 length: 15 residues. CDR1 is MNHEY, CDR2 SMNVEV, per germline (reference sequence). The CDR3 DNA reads TGTGCCAGCAGGCTCGACAGGGCCCTTTCCTACGAGCAGTACTTC. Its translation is CASRLDRALSYEQYF.

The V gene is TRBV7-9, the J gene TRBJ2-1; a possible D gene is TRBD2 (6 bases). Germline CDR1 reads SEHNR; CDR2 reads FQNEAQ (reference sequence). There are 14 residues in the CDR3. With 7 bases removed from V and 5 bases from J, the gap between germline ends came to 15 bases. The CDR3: CASTPGRVDNEQFF. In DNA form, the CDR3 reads TGTGCCAGCACTCCCGGGAGAGTTGACAATGAGCAGTTCTTC.

The CDR3 protein is CASSGGSYSNQPQHF. DNA of the CDR3: TGTGCCAGCAGCGGAGGGAGTTATAGCAATCAGCCCCAGCATTTT. This chain links TRBV9 with TRBJ1-5; no reliable D call. Germline V gene sequence: CDR1 SGDLS, CDR2 YYNGEE. CDR3 length: 15 residues. V was pared by 3 bases and J by 0 bases, with 10 bases between.

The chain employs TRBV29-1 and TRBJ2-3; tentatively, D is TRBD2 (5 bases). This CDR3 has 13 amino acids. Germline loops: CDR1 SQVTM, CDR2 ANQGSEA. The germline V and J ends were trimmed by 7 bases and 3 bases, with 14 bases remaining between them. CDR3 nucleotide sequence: TGCAGCGGCCGGGAAATACGGACAGATACGCAGTATTTT. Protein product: CSGREIRTDTQYF.

CDR3 nucleotide sequence: TGTGCCAGCAGTTACTCGAAGTATCAGCCCCAGCATTTT. Encoded protein: CASSYSKYQPQHF. The rearrangement uses TRBV6-5 and TRBJ1-5; D remains unclear. V lost 0 bases and J lost 5, with 5 bases in between. Germline V lookup: CDR1 MNHEY, CDR2 SVGAGI. This CDR3 region has 13 residues.

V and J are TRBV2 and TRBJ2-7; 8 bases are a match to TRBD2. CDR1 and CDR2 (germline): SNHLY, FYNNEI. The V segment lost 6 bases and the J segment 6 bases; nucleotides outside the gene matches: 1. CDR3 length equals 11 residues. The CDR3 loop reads CASSTSGEQYF. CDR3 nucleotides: TGTGCCAGCAGCACTAGCGGCGAGCAGTACTTC. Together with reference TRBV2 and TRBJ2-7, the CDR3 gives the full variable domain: EPEVTQTPSHQVTQMGQEVILRCVPISNHLYFYWYRQILGQKVEFLVSFYNNEISEKSEIFDDQFSVERPDGSNFTLKIRSTKLEDSAMYFCASSTSGEQYFGPGTRLTVT.

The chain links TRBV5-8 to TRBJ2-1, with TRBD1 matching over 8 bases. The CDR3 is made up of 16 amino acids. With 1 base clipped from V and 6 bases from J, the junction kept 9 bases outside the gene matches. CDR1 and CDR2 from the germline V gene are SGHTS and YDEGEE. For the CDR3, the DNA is TGTGCCAGCAGCTTGCGGCGGACAGGGACCGTCAATGAGCAGTTCTTC. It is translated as CASSLRRTGTVNEQFF.

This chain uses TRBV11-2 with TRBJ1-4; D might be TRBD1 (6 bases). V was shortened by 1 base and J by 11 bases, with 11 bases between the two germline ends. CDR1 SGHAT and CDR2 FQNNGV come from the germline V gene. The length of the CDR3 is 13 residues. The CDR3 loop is CASSLGNREKLFF. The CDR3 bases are TGTGCCAGCAGCTTAGGGAACAGGGAGAAACTGTTTTTT.

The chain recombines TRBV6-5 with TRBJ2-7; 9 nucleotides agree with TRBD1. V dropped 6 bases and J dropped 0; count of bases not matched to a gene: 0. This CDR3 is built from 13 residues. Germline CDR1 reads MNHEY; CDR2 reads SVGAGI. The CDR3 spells CASRQGASYEQYF. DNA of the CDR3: TGTGCCAGCAGACAGGGGGCCTCCTACGAGCAGTACTTC.